This TCR beta chain was documented in a study of CD8 T cells in ankylosing spondylitis. MiXCR, applied by TCRdb to the 5' RACE reads, yields one record per CDR3 protein. The sample yields about 360,000 distinct CDR3 sequences, 20% to 25% seen once. The sequencing sample was made of blood, either unsorted or a sorted T cell fraction (not recorded which). The origin of this receptor is a male donor with ankylosing spondylitis or in good health (not recorded which).

The CDR3 here is CATKGPAGGSNEQFF. The CDR3 coding sequence is TGTGCCACAAAAGGACCAGCGGGGGGTTCAAACGAGCAGTTCTTC. The V call is TRBV15, the J call TRBJ2-1, with TRBD2 matching over 9 bases. The CDR3 sequence is 15 residues long. Germline V gene lookup returns CDR1 LNHNV and CDR2 YYDKDF (reference sequence). V gave up 9 bases and J gave up 10 bases; unmatched junction bases: 16.